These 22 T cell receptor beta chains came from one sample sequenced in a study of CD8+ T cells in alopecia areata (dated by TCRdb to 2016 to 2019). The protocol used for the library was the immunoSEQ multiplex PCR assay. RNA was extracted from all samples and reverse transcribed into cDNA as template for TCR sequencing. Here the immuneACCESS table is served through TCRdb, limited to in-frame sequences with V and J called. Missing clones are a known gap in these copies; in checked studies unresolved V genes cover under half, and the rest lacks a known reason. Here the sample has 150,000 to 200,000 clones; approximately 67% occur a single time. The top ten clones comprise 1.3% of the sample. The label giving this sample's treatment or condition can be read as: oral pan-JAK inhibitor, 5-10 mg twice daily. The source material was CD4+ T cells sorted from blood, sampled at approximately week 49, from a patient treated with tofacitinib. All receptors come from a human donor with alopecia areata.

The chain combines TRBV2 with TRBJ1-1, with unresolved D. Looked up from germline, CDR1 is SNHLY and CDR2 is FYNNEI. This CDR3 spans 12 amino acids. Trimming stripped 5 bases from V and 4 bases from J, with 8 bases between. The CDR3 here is CASSLEATEAFF. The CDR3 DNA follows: TGTGCCAGCAGTCTGGAGGCCACTGAAGCTTTCTTT. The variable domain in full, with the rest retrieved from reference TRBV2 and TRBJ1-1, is EPEVTQTPSHQVTQMGQEVILRCVPISNHLYFYWYRQILGQKVEFLVSFYNNEISEKSEIFDDQFSVERPDGSNFTLKIRSTKLEDSAMYFCASSLEATEAFFGQGTRLTVV.

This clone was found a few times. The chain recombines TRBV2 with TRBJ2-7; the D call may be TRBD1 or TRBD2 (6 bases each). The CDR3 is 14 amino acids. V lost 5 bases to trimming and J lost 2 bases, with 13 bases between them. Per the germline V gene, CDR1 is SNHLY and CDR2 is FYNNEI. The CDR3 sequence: CASSLAGQPYEQYF. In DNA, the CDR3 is TGTGCCAGCAGTCTCGCGGGACAACCCTACGAGCAGTACTTC.

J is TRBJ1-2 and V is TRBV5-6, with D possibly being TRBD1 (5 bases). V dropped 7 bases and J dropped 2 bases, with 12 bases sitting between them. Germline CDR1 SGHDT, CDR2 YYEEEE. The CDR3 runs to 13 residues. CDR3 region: CASRGLENYGYTF. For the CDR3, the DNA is TGTGCCAGCCGGGGCCTTGAAAACTATGGCTACACCTTC.

In nucleotides, the CDR3 is TGTGCCAGCAGTGCCGGACAGCGGAACACTGAAGCTTTCTTT. Translated: CASSAGQRNTEAFF. This chain uses TRBV2 with TRBJ1-1; D is possibly TRBD1 (6 bases). The germline V and J ends were trimmed by 4 bases and 1 base, with 10 bases remaining between them. CDR3 size: 14 residues. Germline V CDR1 and CDR2: SNHLY, FYNNEI.

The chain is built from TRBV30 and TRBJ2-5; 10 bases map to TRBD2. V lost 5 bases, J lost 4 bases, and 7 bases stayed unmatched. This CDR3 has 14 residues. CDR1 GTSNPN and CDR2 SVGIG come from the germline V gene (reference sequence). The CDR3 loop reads CAWLKRGGRETQYF. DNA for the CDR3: TGTGCCTGGCTCAAGCGGGGGGGCCGAGAGACCCAGTACTTC. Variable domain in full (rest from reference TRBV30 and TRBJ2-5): SQTIHQWPATLVQPVGSPLSLECTVEGTSNPNLYWYRQAAGRGLQLLFYSVGIGQISSEVPQNLSASRPQDRQFILSSKKLLLSDSGFYLCAWLKRGGRETQYFGPGTRLLVL.

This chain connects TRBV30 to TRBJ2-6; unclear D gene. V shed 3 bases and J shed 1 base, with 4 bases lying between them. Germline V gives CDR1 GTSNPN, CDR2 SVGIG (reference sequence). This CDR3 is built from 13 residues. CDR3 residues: CAWRESGANVLTF. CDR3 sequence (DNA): TGTGCCTGGAGGGAATCTGGGGCCAACGTCCTGACTTTC.

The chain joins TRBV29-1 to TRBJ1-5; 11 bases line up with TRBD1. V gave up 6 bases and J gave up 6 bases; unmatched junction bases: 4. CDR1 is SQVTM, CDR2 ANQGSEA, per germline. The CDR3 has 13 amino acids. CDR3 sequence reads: CSVGQGEGQPQHF. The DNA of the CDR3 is TGCAGCGTGGGACAGGGGGAAGGTCAGCCCCAGCATTTT. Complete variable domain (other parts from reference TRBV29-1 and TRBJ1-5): SAVISQKPSRDICQRGTSLTIQCQVDSQVTMMFWYRQQPGQSLTLIATANQGSEATYESGFVIDKFPISRPNLTFSTLTVSNMSPEDSSIYLCSVGQGEGQPQHFGDGTRLSIL.

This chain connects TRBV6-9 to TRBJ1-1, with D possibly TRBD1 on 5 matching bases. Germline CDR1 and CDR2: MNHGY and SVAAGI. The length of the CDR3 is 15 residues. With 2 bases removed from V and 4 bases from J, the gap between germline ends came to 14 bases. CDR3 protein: CASSYEARVSTEAFF. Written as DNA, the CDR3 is TGTGCCAGCAGTTATGAGGCCAGGGTATCCACTGAAGCTTTCTTT.

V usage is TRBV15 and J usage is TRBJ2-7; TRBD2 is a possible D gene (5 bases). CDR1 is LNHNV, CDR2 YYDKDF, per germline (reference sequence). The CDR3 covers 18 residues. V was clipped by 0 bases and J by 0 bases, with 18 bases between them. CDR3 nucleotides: TGTGCCACCAGCAGAGATAATCGGGTGAGCGGCAACTCCTACGAGCAGTACTTC. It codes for CATSRDNRVSGNSYEQYF.

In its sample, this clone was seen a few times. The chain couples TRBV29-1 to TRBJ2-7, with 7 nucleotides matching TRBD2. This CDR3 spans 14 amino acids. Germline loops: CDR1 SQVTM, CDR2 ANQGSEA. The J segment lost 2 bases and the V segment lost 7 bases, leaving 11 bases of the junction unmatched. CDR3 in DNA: TGCAGCGCCTCCCCAGGCGGGAGCCCCTACGAGCAGTACTTC. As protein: CSASPGGSPYEQYF.

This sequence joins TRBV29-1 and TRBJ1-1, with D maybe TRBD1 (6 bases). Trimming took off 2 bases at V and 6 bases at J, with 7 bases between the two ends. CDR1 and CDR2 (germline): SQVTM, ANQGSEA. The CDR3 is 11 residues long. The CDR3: CSVERGAEAFF. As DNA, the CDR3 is TGCAGCGTTGAAAGGGGGGCTGAAGCTTTCTTT.

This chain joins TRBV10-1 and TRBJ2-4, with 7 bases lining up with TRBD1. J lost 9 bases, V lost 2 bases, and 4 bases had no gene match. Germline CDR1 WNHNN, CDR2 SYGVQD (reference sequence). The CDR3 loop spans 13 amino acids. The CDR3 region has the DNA TGCGCCAGCAGTGAGAACCAGGGGGTCATTCAGTACTTC. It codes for CASSENQGVIQYF.

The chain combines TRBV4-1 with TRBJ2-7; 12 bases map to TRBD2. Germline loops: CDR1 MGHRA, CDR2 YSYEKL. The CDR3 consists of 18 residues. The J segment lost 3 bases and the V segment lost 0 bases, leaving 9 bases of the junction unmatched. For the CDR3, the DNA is TGCGCCAGCAGCCAAGATCCCCCTAGCGGGGGGGCTTACTACGAGCAGTACTTC. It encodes CASSQDPPSGGAYYEQYF.

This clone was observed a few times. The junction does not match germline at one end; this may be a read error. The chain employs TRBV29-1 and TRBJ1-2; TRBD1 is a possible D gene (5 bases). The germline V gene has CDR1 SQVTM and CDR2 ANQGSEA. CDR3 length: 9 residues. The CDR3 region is CSVSDGGAF. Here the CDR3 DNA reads TGCAGCGTTTCTGACGGAGGGGCCTTC.

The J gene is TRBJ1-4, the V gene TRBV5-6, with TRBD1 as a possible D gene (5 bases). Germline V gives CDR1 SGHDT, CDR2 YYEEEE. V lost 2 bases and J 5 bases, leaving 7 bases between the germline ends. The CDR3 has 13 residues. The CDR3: CASSLRDNEKLFF. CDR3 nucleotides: TGTGCCAGCAGCTTAAGGGACAATGAAAAACTGTTTTTT.

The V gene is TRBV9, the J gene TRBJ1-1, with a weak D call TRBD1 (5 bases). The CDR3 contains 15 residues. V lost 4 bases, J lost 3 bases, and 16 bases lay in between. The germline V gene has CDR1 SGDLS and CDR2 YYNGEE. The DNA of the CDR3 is TGTGCCAGCAGCCCTCGACCGGGACGGGACACTGAAGCTTTCTTT. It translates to CASSPRPGRDTEAFF.

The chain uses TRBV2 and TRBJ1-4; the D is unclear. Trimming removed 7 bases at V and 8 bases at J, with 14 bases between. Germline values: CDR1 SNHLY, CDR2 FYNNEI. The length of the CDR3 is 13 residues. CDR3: CASIHGSREKLFF. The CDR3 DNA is TGTGCCAGCATCCACGGTAGTCGAGAAAAACTGTTTTTT.

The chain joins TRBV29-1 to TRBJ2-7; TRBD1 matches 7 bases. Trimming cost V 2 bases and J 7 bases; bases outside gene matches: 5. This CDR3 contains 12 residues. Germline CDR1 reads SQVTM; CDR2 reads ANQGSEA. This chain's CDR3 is CSVERGPSEQYF. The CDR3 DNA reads TGCAGCGTTGAAAGGGGGCCCAGTGAGCAGTACTTC.

CDR3 sequence (DNA): TGTGCCACCAGCAGTGGGGAGGGACGACTCACAGATACGCAGTATTTT. This sequence encodes CATSSGEGRLTDTQYF. The rearrangement links TRBV15 to TRBJ2-3; 7 nucleotides agree with TRBD2. Germline V lookup: CDR1 LNHNV, CDR2 YYDKDF (reference sequence). The CDR3 runs to 16 residues. Losses at the gene ends were 3 bases for V and 2 bases for J; bases not matched to a gene: 8.

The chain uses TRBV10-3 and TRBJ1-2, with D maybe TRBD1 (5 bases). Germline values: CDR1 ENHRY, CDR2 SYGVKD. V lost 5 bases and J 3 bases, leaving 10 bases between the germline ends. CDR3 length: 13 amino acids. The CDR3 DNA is TGTGCCATCAGTACAGGTTCTGACTATGGCTACACCTTC. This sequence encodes CAISTGSDYGYTF.

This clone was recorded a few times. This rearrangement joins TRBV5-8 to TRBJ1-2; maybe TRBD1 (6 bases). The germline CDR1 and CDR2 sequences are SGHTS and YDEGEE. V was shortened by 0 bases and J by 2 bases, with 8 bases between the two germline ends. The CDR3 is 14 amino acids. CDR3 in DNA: TGTGCCAGCAGCTTGGCCGACAGGAACTATGGCTACACCTTC. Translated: CASSLADRNYGYTF.

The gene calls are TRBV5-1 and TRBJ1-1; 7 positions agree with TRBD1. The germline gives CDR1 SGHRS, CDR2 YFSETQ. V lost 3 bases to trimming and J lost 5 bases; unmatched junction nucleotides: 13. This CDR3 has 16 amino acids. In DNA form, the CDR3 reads TGCGCCAGCAGCTCGATTGGAAGCCCGACAGGGACTGAAGCTTTCTTT. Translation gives CASSSIGSPTGTEAFF.